This record covers a single T cell receptor beta chain. The antigen is not known. The sample is drawn from a study of T cells in Graves' hyperthyroidism and ophthalmopathy. Whole-study results and caveats: Blood shared most expanded thyroid clonotypes above 0.001.

The TCR beta CDR3 regions underwent amplification using RNA transcripts as the source. First-round RT-PCR with HTBI primers amplified the TCR CDR3 region. TCRdb re-derived calls from the multiplex PCR reads in MiXCR, one entry per CDR3 protein. In the table there are approximately 430,000 distinct CDR3 sequences, roughly 14% of which are singletons. PBMCs were obtained from 10 ml fresh peripheral blood. Germline values: CDR1 LNHNV, CDR2 YYDKDF (reference sequence). This CDR3 comprises 16 residues. Between the trimmed V and J ends, which lost 1 base and 8 bases, there was a span of 18 bases. The sequenced material came from blood. V and J are TRBV15 and TRBJ1-3, with a tentative D call TRBD1 (6 bases). This receptor was obtained from a man aged 18 to 29 with Graves' ophthalmopathy. The CDR3 here is CATSRAGAQGRDTIYF. The DNA for the CDR3 is TGTGCCACCAGCAGAGCTGGGGCACAGGGACGGGACACCATATATTTT.